Sequencing of this T cell receptor beta chain was carried out in a study of blood T cells in healthy people across ages. Across the whole study: Template switching captured about one barcoded beta molecule per two T cells.

For the second PCR, which ran for about 6 to 11 cycles, a sample-barcoded 5' primer and a J-beta primer mix were used. Using its own MiXCR run on the 5' RACE reads, TCRdb lists one record per CDR3 protein. The sample consists of about 940,000 distinct CDR3 sequences, around 46% of them appearing once. Germline lookup yields CDR1 SEHNR and CDR2 FQNEAQ (reference sequence). The CDR3 contains 13 residues. Sequenced: blood. This TCR derives from a man aged 25 to 40 in good health. The chain has TRBV7-9 and TRBJ2-4; D not resolved. The J call may be faulty, since TRBJ2-7 better matches the DNA end. The CDR3 sequence: CASTPGTLYEQYF. CDR3 DNA: TGTGCCAGCACACCGGGCACTCTCTACGAGCAGTACTTC.